This T cell receptor (beta chain) came from a study of T cell responses to AZD1222 COVID-19 vaccine. General study points: An increase in Spike-specific TCR breadth and depth was observed after two AZD1222 doses.

To note about this clone: Its antigen is unidentified.

V was pared by 4 bases and J by 4 bases, with 7 bases of the junction left unmatched. The CDR3 loop spans 16 amino acids. The germline gives CDR1 SGHVS, CDR2 FQNEAQ. TCRdb keeps only in-frame clones here, not all; method: immunoSEQ multiplex PCR. The profile shows 100,000 to 130,000 clones, 70% to 90% of them singletons. This receptor was obtained from an adult who received the AZD1222 COVID-19 vaccine. This sample comprised peripheral blood, obtained 28 days after the second AZD1222 dose. The rearrangement uses TRBV7-8 and TRBJ2-2; 9 bases are a match to TRBD1. Written as DNA, the CDR3 is TGTGCCAGCAGCTCCGGGACAGGGTATATCACCGGGGAGCTGTTTTTT. This encodes CASSSGTGYITGELFF.